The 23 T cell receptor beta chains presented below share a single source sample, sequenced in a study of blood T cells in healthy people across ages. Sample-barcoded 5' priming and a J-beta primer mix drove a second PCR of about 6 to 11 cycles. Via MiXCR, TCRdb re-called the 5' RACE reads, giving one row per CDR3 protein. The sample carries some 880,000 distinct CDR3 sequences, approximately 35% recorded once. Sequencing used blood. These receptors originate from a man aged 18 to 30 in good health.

CDR3 region: CSARGKRGGLFATQYF. DNA of the CDR3: TGCAGTGCTAGAGGGAAGCGGGGGGGCCTGTTTGCTACGCAGTATTTT. This chain connects TRBV20-1 to TRBJ2-3, with 10 bases lining up with TRBD2. CDR3 size: 16 residues. V was clipped by 1 base and J by 8 bases; unmatched bases: 12. CDR1 DFQATT and CDR2 SNEGSKA come from the germline V gene (reference sequence).

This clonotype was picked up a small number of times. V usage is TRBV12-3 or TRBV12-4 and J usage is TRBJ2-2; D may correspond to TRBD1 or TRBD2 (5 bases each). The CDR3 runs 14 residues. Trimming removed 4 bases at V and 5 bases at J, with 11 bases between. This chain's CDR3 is CASSWGPVTGELFF. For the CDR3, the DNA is TGTGCCAGCAGTTGGGGACCGGTGACCGGGGAGCTGTTTTTT.

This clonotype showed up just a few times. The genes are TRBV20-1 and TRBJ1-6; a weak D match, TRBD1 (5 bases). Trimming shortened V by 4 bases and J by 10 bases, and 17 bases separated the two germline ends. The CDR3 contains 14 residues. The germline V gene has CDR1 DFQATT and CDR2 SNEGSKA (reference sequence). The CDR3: CSATRTGLYSPLHF. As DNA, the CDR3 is TGCAGTGCTACCCGAACAGGCCTCTACTCACCCCTCCACTTT.

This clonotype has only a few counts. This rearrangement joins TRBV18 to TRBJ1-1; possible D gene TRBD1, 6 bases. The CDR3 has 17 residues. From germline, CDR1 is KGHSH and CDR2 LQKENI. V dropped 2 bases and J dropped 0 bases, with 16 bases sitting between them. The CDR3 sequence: CASSPNAFRDMNTEAFF. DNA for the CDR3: TGTGCCAGCTCACCAAATGCGTTTCGGGACATGAACACTGAAGCTTTCTTT.

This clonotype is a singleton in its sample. The DNA for the CDR3 is TGTGCCAGCAGCGGTCCAGGGGACGGAAGCACTGAAGCTTTCTTT. Its translation is CASSGPGDGSTEAFF. The rearrangement joins TRBV9 to TRBJ1-1; perhaps TRBD1 as D (6 bases). Germline V gene data show CDR1 as SGDLS and CDR2 as YYNGEE. V was cut by 3 bases and J by 4 bases, with 16 bases left in between. CDR3 length: 15 residues.

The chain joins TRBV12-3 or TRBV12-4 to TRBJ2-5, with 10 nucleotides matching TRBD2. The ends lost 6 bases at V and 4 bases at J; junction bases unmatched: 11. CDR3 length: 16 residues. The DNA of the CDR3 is TGTGCCAGCAGGCCCGGAGCGGGAGGGCCATCAGAGACCCAGTACTTC. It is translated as CASRPGAGGPSETQYF.

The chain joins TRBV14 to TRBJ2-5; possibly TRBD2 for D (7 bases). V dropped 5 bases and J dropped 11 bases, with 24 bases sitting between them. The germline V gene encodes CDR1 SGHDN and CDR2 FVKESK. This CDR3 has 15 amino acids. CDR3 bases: TGTGCCAGCAGCTCCCGGGGGGCCCTCCGGGGTGAGCAGTACTTC. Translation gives CASSSRGALRGEQYF.

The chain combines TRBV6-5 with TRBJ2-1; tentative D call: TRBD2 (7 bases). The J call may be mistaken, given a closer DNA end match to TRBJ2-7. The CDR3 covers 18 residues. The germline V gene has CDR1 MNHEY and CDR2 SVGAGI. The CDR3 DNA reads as TGTGCCAGCAGTTACCCGCGAGGGGGGGAGAGCTCCTACAATGAGCAGTACTTC. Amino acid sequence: CASSYPRGGESSYNEQYF.

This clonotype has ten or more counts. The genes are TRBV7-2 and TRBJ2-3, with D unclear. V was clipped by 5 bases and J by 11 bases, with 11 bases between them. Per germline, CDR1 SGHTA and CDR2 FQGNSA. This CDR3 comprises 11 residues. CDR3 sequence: CASSPPGVQYF. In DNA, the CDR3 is TGTGCCAGCAGCCCACCCGGAGTGCAGTATTTT.

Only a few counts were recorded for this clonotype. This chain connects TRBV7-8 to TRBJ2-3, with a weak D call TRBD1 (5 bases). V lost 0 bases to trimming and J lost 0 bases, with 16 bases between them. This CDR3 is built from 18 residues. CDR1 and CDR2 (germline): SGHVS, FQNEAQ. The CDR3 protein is CASSLAPQGLTSTDTQYF. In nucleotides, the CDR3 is TGTGCCAGCAGCTTAGCCCCCCAGGGCCTTACTAGCACAGATACGCAGTATTTT. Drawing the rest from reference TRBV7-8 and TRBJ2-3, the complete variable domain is GAGVSQSPRYKVAKRGQDVALRCDPISGHVSLFWYQQALGQGPEFLTYFQNEAQLDKSGLPSDRFFAERPEGSVSTLKIQRTQQEDSAVYLCASSLAPQGLTSTDTQYFGPGTRLTVL.

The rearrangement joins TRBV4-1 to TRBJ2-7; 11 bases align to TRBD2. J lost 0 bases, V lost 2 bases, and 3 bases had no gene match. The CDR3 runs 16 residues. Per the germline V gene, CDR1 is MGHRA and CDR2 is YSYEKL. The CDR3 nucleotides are TGCGCCAGCAGCCAATTAACTAGCGGGAGCTCCTACGAGCAGTACTTC. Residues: CASSQLTSGSSYEQYF.

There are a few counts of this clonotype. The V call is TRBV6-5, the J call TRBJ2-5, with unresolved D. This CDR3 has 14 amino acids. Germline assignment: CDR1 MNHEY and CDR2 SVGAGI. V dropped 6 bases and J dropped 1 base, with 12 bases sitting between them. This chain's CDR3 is CASSSPRSQETQYF. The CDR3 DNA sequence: TGTGCCAGCAGCTCCCCGAGGTCCCAAGAGACCCAGTACTTC.

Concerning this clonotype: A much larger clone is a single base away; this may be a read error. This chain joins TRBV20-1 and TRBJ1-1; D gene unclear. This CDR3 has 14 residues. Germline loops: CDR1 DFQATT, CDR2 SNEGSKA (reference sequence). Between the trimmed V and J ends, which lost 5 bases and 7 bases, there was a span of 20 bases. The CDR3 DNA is TGCAGTGCTGGGAACGCAAATTTCGGCCATGAAGCTTTCTTT. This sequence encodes CSAGNANFGHEAFF.

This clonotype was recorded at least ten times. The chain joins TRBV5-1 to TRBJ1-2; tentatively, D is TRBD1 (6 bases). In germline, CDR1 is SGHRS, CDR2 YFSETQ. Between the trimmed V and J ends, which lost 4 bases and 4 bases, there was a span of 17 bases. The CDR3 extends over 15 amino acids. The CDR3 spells CASSPAGGRGYGYTF. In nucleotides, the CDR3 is TGCGCCAGCAGCCCCGCCGGGGGCAGAGGCTATGGCTACACCTTC.

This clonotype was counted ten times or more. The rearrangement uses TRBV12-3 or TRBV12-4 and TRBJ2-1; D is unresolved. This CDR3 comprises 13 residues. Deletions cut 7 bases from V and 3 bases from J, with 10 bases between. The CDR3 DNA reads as TGTGCCAGCACCCCCAACAGCTACAATGAGCAGTTCTTC. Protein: CASTPNSYNEQFF.

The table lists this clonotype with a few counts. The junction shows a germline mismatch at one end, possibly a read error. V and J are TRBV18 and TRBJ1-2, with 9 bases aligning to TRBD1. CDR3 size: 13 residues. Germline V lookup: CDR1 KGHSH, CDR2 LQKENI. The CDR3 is CASAPGTGNGYTF. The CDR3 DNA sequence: TGTGCCAGCGCACCAGGGACAGGGAACGGCTACACCTTC.

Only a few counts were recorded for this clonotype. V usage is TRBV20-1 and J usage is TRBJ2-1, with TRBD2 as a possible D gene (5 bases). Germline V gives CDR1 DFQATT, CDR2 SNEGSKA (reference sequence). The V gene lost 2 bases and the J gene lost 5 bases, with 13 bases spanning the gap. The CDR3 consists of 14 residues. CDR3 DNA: TGCAGTGCTAGACGCGGAGGAATCGACAATGAGCAGTTCTTC. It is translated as CSARRGGIDNEQFF.

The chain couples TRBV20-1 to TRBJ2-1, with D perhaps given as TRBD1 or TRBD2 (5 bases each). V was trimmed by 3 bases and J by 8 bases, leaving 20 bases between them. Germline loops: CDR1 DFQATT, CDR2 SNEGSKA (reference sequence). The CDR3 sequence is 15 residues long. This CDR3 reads CSASARRKGRDEQFF. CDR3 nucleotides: TGCAGTGCTAGTGCTCGTCGAAAGGGGCGGGATGAGCAGTTCTTC.

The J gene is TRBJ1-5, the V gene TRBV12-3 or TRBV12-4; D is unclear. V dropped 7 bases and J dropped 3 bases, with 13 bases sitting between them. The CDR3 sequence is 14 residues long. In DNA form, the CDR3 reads TGTGCCAGCACCAAGGACGGATTCAATCAGCCCCAGCATTTT. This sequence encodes CASTKDGFNQPQHF.

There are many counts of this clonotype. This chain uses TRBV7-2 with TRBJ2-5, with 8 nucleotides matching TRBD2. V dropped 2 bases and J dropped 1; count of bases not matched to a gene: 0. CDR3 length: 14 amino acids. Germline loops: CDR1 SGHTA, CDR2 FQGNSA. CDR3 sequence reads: CASSLSGGQETQYF. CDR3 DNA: TGTGCCAGCAGCTTAAGCGGGGGCCAAGAGACCCAGTACTTC.

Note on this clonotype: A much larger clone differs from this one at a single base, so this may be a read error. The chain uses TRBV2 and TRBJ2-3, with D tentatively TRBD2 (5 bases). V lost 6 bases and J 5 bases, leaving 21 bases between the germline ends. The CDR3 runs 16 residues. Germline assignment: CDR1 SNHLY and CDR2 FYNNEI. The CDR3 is CASSQSWTPREDTQYF. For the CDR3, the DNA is TGTGCCAGCAGCCAATCCTGGACTCCTCGGGAAGATACGCAGTATTTT.

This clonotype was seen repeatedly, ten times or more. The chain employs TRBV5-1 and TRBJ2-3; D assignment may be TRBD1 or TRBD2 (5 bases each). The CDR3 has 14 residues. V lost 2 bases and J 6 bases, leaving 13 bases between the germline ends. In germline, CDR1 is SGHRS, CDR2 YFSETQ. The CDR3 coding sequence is TGCGCCAGCAGCTTCGGGACCCCGGGGGATACGCAGTATTTT. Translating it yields CASSFGTPGDTQYF.

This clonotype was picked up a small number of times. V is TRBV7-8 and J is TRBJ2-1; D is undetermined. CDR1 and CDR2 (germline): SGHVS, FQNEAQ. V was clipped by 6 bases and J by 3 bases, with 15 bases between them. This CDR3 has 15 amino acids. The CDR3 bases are TGTGCCAGCAGTCTGCCCACTTCCCTCTACAATGAGCAGTTCTTC. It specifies CASSLPTSLYNEQFF.